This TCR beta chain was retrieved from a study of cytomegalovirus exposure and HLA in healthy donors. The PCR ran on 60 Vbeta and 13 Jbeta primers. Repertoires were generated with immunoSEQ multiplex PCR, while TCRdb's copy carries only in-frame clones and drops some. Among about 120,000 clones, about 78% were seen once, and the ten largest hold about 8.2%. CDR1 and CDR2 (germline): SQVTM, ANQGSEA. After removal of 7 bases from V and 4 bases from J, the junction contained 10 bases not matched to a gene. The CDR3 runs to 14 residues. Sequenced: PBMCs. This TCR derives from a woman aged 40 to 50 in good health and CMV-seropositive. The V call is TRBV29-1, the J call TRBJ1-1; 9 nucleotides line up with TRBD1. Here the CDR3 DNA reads TGCAGCGGGGACAGGGTGTACCGAGCCACTGAAGCTTTCTTT. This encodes CSGDRVYRATEAFF.